The entry below gives a single TCR beta chain sequence along with its context. Its target is not known. These data are taken from a study of T cells expressing NK-cell markers. The wider study: Sorted CD3+CD56-NKG2C+, CD3+CD56+NKG2C- and CD3+CD56+NKG2C+ T cells were the source of the TCR beta repertoires. There were seven HCMV-seropositive donors and one seronegative donor among the eight sequenced.

This CDR3 has 13 residues. Looked up from germline, CDR1 is SGHNT and CDR2 is YYREEE (reference sequence). UMIs were included in TCR beta cDNA generated by 5'RACE template switching. TCRdb reprocessed the 5' RACE reads and keeps a single row for each CDR3 protein, giving no DNA. The table lists around 380,000 distinct CDR3 sequences. Findings and limits, study-wide: Dominant NKG2C+ clonotypes were found to form about 1.0-7.5% of CD8+ T cells in about 6 donors.

V and J are TRBV5-4 and TRBJ1-2; checking the TCRdb D call of TRBD1 is not possible without DNA. This clonotype originated in a woman in her fifties or sixties in good health. The sequenced sample consisted of blood T cells: a sorted CD56 or NKG2C T cell subset, CD4+ or CD8+ T cells, or bulk PBMC T cells (not recorded which). The CDR3 spells CASSLTGSDGYTF.